This TCR beta chain appears in the sequencing data of a study of T cell responses to AZD1222 COVID-19 vaccine. Generated by immunoSEQ multiplex PCR, the TCRdb table keeps only in-frame clones and is missing some. This table holds about 140,000 clones, 70% to 90% found once. V was clipped by 3 bases and J by 6 bases, with 12 bases between them. Germline V gene sequence: CDR1 SGHTS, CDR2 YDEGEE. The CDR3 consists of 13 residues. V and J are TRBV5-8 and TRBJ1-1; possibly TRBD1 for D (6 bases). Sequencing used peripheral blood, obtained on day 0 of AZD1222 vaccination. The receptor was derived from an adult in good health. CDR3 nucleotides: TGTGCCAGCAGCTACACAGGGACCTCTGAAGCTTTCTTT. Its translation is CASSYTGTSEAFF.